Following are 8 T cell receptor beta chains from one sample sequenced in a study of cytomegalovirus exposure and HLA in healthy donors. This PCR relied on a set of 60 Vbeta primers and 13 Jbeta primers. The table came from immunoSEQ multiplex PCR; TCRdb's copy has only in-frame clones and leaves some out. The sample yields 150,000 to 200,000 clones, approximately 71% seen once. Sequenced material: PBMCs. All receptors come from a man aged 25-45 years in good health and CMV-seropositive.

The genes are TRBV5-5 and TRBJ1-2; maybe TRBD1 (6 bases). V lost 3 bases, J lost 7 bases, and 19 bases lay in between. In germline, CDR1 is SGHKS, CDR2 YYEKEE (reference sequence). CDR3 length: 15 residues. The CDR3 sequence is CASSSRDTLIGGYTF. CDR3 coding DNA: TGTGCCAGCAGCTCTAGGGACACTTTAATCGGTGGCTACACCTTC. Complete variable domain (other parts from reference TRBV5-5 and TRBJ1-2): DAGVTQSPTHLIKTRGQQVTLRCSPISGHKSVSWYQQVLGQGPQFIFQYYEKEERGRGNFPDRFSARQFPNYSSELNVNALLLGDSALYLCASSSRDTLIGGYTFGSGTRLTVV.

The CDR3: CASSLGTVAPYGYTF. As DNA, the CDR3 is TGTGCCAGCAGCCTCGGGACAGTCGCGCCCTATGGCTACACCTTC. The rearrangement uses TRBV5-5 and TRBJ1-2; 7 bases map to TRBD1. The germline CDR1 and CDR2 sequences are SGHKS and YYEKEE (reference sequence). V shed 4 bases, J shed 4 bases, and the junction held 10 bases outside the gene matches. The CDR3 is 15 amino acids. The full variable domain, with the rest looked up from reference TRBV5-5 and TRBJ1-2, is DAGVTQSPTHLIKTRGQQVTLRCSPISGHKSVSWYQQVLGQGPQFIFQYYEKEERGRGNFPDRFSARQFPNYSSELNVNALLLGDSALYLCASSLGTVAPYGYTFGSGTRLTVV.

For this clone: Other DNA sequences in the same sample also yield this CDR3. J is TRBJ2-5 and V is TRBV9; unclear D gene. Trimming took off 5 bases at V and 2 bases at J, with 13 bases between the two ends. The CDR3 has 14 amino acids. The germline V gene encodes CDR1 SGDLS and CDR2 YYNGEE. The CDR3 DNA reads as TGTGCCAGCAGTGTCAACAGTCTTCAAGAGACCCAGTACTTC. Amino acids: CASSVNSLQETQYF.

The chain is built from TRBV4-2 and TRBJ2-1; D is unresolved. Trimming left V 4 bases short and J 10 bases short, with 11 bases between. The CDR3 sequence is 12 residues long. Germline-derived CDR1 and CDR2 are LGHNA and YNFKEQ. The CDR3 reads CASSLELREQFF. The CDR3 DNA is TGTGCCAGCAGCCTCGAACTCAGGGAGCAGTTCTTC.

About this clone itself: Other nucleotide sequences in the sample specify the same CDR3. The chain couples TRBV2 to TRBJ1-1; 7 positions match TRBD1. Germline values: CDR1 SNHLY, CDR2 FYNNEI. Trimming removed 6 bases from V and 3 bases from J; junction bases left unmatched: 4. This CDR3 contains 13 residues. The CDR3, as DNA: TGTGCCAGCAGGGGAACAGGGGACACTGAAGCTTTCTTT. Translating gives CASRGTGDTEAFF.

V is TRBV9 and J is TRBJ2-1; TRBD2 matches 7 bases. The CDR3 is 16 residues long. Germline lookup yields CDR1 SGDLS and CDR2 YYNGEE. J was trimmed by 6 bases and V by 0 bases; bases with no gene match: 9. The CDR3 reads CASSVGGGSTGNEQFF. The CDR3 coding sequence is TGTGCCAGCAGCGTAGGTGGCGGGAGTACCGGCAATGAGCAGTTCTTC. The full variable domain, its missing parts supplied by reference TRBV9 and TRBJ2-1, is DSGVTQTPKHLITATGQRVTLRCSPRSGDLSVYWYQQSLDQGLQFLIQYYNGEERAKGNILERFSAQQFPDLHSELNLSSLELGDSALYFCASSVGGGSTGNEQFFGPGTRLTVL.

The chain joins TRBV7-3 to TRBJ2-7; possibly TRBD1 for D (5 bases). Looked up from germline, CDR1 is SGHTA and CDR2 is FQGTGA. Trimming took 2 bases from V and 5 from J, leaving 13 bases between them. The CDR3 spans 14 residues. CDR3 residues: CASSLGQGRDEQYF. The CDR3 nucleotides read TGTGCCAGCAGCTTAGGTCAGGGCAGGGACGAGCAGTACTTC.

The V call is TRBV5-4, the J call TRBJ2-7; TRBD1 matches at 7 bases. The CDR3 contains 12 residues. V shed 1 base and J 6 bases; nucleotides not matched to a gene: 1. Per the germline V gene, CDR1 is SGHNT and CDR2 is YYREEE (reference sequence). The CDR3 protein is CASSLTGAEQYF. The DNA for the CDR3 is TGTGCCAGCAGCTTGACAGGGGCCGAGCAGTACTTC. The whole variable domain, filled in from reference TRBV5-4 and TRBJ2-7, reads ETGVTQSPTHLIKTRGQQVTLRCSSQSGHNTVSWYQQALGQGPQFIFQYYREEENGRGNFPPRFSGLQFPNYSSELNVNALELDDSALYLCASSLTGAEQYFGPGTRLTVT.